This TCR beta chain was sequenced in a study of blood T cell repertoires in COVID-19. Overall study: Nucleic acid was either cDNA or gDNA, and it came from T cells, B-cell-depleted T cells, or PBMCs.

All enrollees were about 18 to 100 years old and from approximately 25 US areas. Cohorts were based on clinical histories the participants reported. Germline lookup yields CDR1 LNHDA and CDR2 SQIVND (reference sequence). This CDR3 has 19 amino acids. V was clipped by 9 bases and J by 0 bases; unmatched bases: 18. The method was immunoSEQ multiplex PCR; TCRdb's version includes in-frame clones alone and lacks a portion of them. The sample consists of about 200,000 clones, just over 85% of them appearing once. Input material: PBMCs or T cells enriched from blood (not recorded which). This clonotype was obtained from a woman in her thirties or forties with acute COVID-19. This chain joins TRBV19 and TRBJ2-7, with 12 positions matching TRBD1. DNA of the CDR3: TGTGCCAGCAGGGGGCCGGGACAGGGGGCGAAATTGGCCTCCTACGAGCAGTACTTC. It translates to CASRGPGQGAKLASYEQYF. The variable domain in full, completed from reference TRBV19 and TRBJ2-7, reads DGGITQSPKYLFRKEGQNVTLSCEQNLNHDAMYWYRQDPGQGLRLIYYSQIVNDFQKGDIAEGYSVSREKKESFPLTVTSAQKNPTAFYLCASRGPGQGAKLASYEQYFGPGTRLTVT.